Each of the 17 T cell receptor beta chains below was sequenced from the same sample in a study of blood T cell repertoires in COVID-19. Assay: immunoSEQ multiplex PCR; the TCRdb copy retains only in-frame clones and omits some. This table holds approximately 280,000 clones, 80% to 90% found once. Input material: peripheral blood. The receptor source for this set is a man aged 35-49 years with acute or convalescent COVID-19.

This clone was detected once. The J gene is TRBJ2-1, the V gene TRBV5-1; 9 positions agree with TRBD1. This CDR3 is built from 16 residues. Germline loops: CDR1 SGHRS, CDR2 YFSETQ. V lost 3 bases and J lost 8; bases outside the gene matches: 12. CDR3 protein: CASSSGQGNVMDEQFF. DNA for the CDR3: TGCGCCAGCAGCTCCGGACAGGGGAACGTTATGGATGAGCAGTTCTTC.

The chain links TRBV19 to TRBJ1-4; 12 bases line up with TRBD1. V was pared by 5 bases and J by 8 bases, with 9 bases of the junction left unmatched. Germline V lookup: CDR1 LNHDA, CDR2 SQIVND (reference sequence). The CDR3 covers 16 residues. The CDR3 region is CASSFGTGGFVEKLFF. The CDR3 DNA sequence: TGTGCCAGTAGTTTCGGGACAGGGGGCTTCGTGGAAAAACTGTTTTTT.

The chain uses TRBV5-4 and TRBJ1-1, with no clear D. The CDR3 has 14 residues. Trimming stripped 0 bases from V and 0 bases from J, with 6 bases between. CDR1 is SGHNT and CDR2 is YYREEE in the germline V gene (reference sequence). CDR3 residues: CASSLDGMNTEAFF. DNA for the CDR3: TGTGCCAGCAGCTTGGACGGGATGAACACTGAAGCTTTCTTT.

The chain combines TRBV25-1 with TRBJ2-1; 11 bases are shared with TRBD1. This CDR3 has 15 amino acids. Trimming took 3 bases from V and 6 from J; bases not matched to a gene: 4. Germline V gene lookup returns CDR1 MGHDK and CDR2 SYGVNS. The CDR3 DNA reads as TGTGCCAGCAGTGACCCTGGGACAGGGGGCAATGAGCAGTTCTTC. It yields the protein CASSDPGTGGNEQFF.

The chain combines TRBV7-9 with TRBJ2-3; 11 bases align to TRBD2. Germline CDR1 and CDR2: SEHNR and FQNEAQ (reference sequence). Trimming cost V 1 base and J 1 base; bases outside gene matches: 7. CDR3 length equals 18 residues. The chain's CDR3 is CASSLDLQTSGGTDTQYF. The DNA of the CDR3 is TGTGCCAGCAGCTTAGACCTCCAGACTAGCGGGGGCACAGATACGCAGTATTTT.

The V call is TRBV25-1, the J call TRBJ2-1; D gene uncertain. Germline loops: CDR1 MGHDK, CDR2 SYGVNS. V was shortened by 3 bases and J by 4 bases, with 10 bases between the two germline ends. The CDR3 extends over 14 amino acids. The CDR3 here is CASSDQVFYNEQFF. CDR3 coding DNA: TGTGCCAGCAGTGATCAGGTTTTTTACAATGAGCAGTTCTTC.

The V call is TRBV4-1, the J call TRBJ2-1; D is perhaps TRBD2 (7 bases). Trimming removed 1 base from V and 9 bases from J, with 10 bases in between. Germline lookup yields CDR1 MGHRA and CDR2 YSYEKL. The CDR3 runs 13 residues. The CDR3 nucleotides read TGCGCCAGCAGCCAAGGGGGGGGGCTTGAGCAGTTCTTC. Translating it yields CASSQGGGLEQFF.

Only one count was recorded for this clone. The rearrangement links TRBV15 to TRBJ1-5; 8 nucleotides agree with TRBD1. This CDR3 has 16 amino acids. Germline-derived CDR1 and CDR2 are LNHNV and YYDKDF (reference sequence). Trimming removed 3 bases from V and 5 bases from J; junction bases left unmatched: 9. Here the CDR3 reads CATSSSTGGFYQPQHF. CDR3 bases: TGTGCCACCAGCAGTAGCACAGGGGGATTCTATCAGCCCCAGCATTTT.

The gene calls are TRBV19 and TRBJ1-6, with 7 bases identical to TRBD1. CDR1 and CDR2 from the germline V gene are LNHDA and SQIVND (reference sequence). The CDR3 is 13 residues long. J was trimmed by 7 bases and V by 8 bases; bases with no gene match: 5. CDR3 sequence: CASGQAGNSPLHF. The CDR3 coding sequence is TGTGCCAGTGGACAGGCCGGGAATTCACCCCTCCACTTT.

The chain employs TRBV28 and TRBJ2-5; TRBD2 might be the D (5 bases). Germline lookup yields CDR1 MDHEN and CDR2 SYDVKM. The CDR3 sequence is 12 residues long. Trimming cost V 4 bases and J 6 bases, with 9 bases left between them. The CDR3 loop is CASSYEGQTQYF. The CDR3 DNA sequence: TGTGCCAGCAGTTACGAGGGCCAGACCCAGTACTTC.

The chain uses TRBV6-5 and TRBJ1-5; 7 nucleotides match TRBD1. V was clipped by 6 bases and J by 5 bases; unmatched bases: 7. The CDR3 sequence is 14 residues long. Germline lookup yields CDR1 MNHEY and CDR2 SVGAGI. The CDR3 loop is CASSVRTGDQPQHF. As DNA, the CDR3 is TGTGCCAGCAGCGTACGAACAGGGGATCAGCCCCAGCATTTT.

The CDR3 DNA reads TGTGCCAGCAGCCTCCGGGCAGGGACTGAAGCTTTCTTT. This translates into CASSLRAGTEAFF. V is TRBV11-2 and J is TRBJ1-1; TRBD1 is a possible D gene (5 bases). From germline, CDR1 is SGHAT and CDR2 FQNNGV. Trimming pared 5 bases from V and 5 bases from J, leaving 12 bases between. The CDR3 spans 13 residues.

V usage is TRBV5-5 and J usage is TRBJ1-4, with 7 positions matching TRBD1. Trimming removed 0 bases from V and 7 bases from J; junction bases left unmatched: 21. Germline CDR1 and CDR2: SGHKS and YYEKEE (reference sequence). CDR3 size: 20 residues. The CDR3 DNA follows: TGTGCCAGCAGCTTGGGACAGGGTGCCGTAATGGGGACTTTGAGTGAAAAACTGTTTTTT. This translates into CASSLGQGAVMGTLSEKLFF. Looking up the rest from reference TRBV5-5 and TRBJ1-4 gives the full variable domain: DAGVTQSPTHLIKTRGQQVTLRCSPISGHKSVSWYQQVLGQGPQFIFQYYEKEERGRGNFPDRFSARQFPNYSSELNVNALLLGDSALYLCASSLGQGAVMGTLSEKLFFGSGTQLSVL.

This clone was detected a few times. The chain links TRBV7-8 to TRBJ1-3, with D tentatively TRBD1 (5 bases). The germline V gene has CDR1 SGHVS and CDR2 FQNEAQ. This CDR3 has 17 amino acids. Trimming took 0 bases from V and 2 from J, leaving 14 bases between them. CDR3 DNA sequence: TGTGCCAGCAGCTTAGCACCAAACAGGTTAACTGGAAACACCATATATTTT. Protein product: CASSLAPNRLTGNTIYF.

The V gene is TRBV5-1, the J gene TRBJ2-1; 9 bases map to TRBD1. CDR3 size: 16 residues. Per germline, CDR1 SGHRS and CDR2 YFSETQ. The V and J ends lost 0 bases and 5 bases, in that order; junction bases with no gene match: 6. The CDR3 sequence: CASSLAGQGWDNEQFF. CDR3 DNA sequence: TGCGCCAGCAGCTTGGCGGGACAGGGATGGGACAATGAGCAGTTCTTC.

The V call is TRBV30, the J call TRBJ2-7, with a possible D match to TRBD1 (6 bases). Deletions cut 2 bases from V and 2 bases from J, with 10 bases between. This CDR3 contains 13 residues. The germline V gene has CDR1 GTSNPN and CDR2 SVGIG (reference sequence). In nucleotides, the CDR3 is TGTGCCTGGAGTTCAGGGGTGCCCTACGAGCAGTACTTC. Protein sequence: CAWSSGVPYEQYF. The full variable domain, in which reference TRBV30 and TRBJ2-7 provide the parts outside the CDR3, is SQTIHQWPATLVQPVGSPLSLECTVEGTSNPNLYWYRQAAGRGLQLLFYSVGIGQISSEVPQNLSASRPQDRQFILSSKKLLLSDSGFYLCAWSSGVPYEQYFGPGTRLTVT.

Here the CDR3 reads CASSFPRASGISYEQYF. The CDR3 coding sequence is TGTGCCAGCAGCTTTCCAAGAGCTAGCGGGATCTCCTACGAGCAGTACTTC. The rearrangement links TRBV5-6 to TRBJ2-7, with 9 bases that match TRBD2. CDR3 length equals 17 residues. The V gene end was trimmed by 2 bases and the J gene end by 0 bases; junction bases not matched to a gene: 9. The V gene's germline CDR1 is SGHDT and CDR2 YYEEEE.